This T cell receptor (beta chain) was recorded in a study of cytomegalovirus exposure and HLA in healthy donors. Study-wide results and caveats: Later analysis placed DRB1 highest and HLA-C lowest in TCR association rates, which differed by HLA locus.

Both 60 Vbeta primers and 13 Jbeta primers went into the PCR. TCRdb's table, derived via immunoSEQ multiplex PCR, lists solely in-frame clones and lacks some. The data hold about 130,000 clones, with roughly three quarters observed a single time. CDR1 and CDR2 from the germline V gene are SGDLS and YYNGEE. The CDR3 loop spans 15 amino acids. Losses at the gene ends were 3 bases for V and 1 base for J; bases not matched to a gene: 5. Regarding this clone: The antigen remains unidentified.

The sample was PBMCs. This sequence was found in a man aged 25 to 40 in good health and CMV-seronegative. This chain uses TRBV9 with TRBJ2-3; 7 nucleotides align to TRBD2. The CDR3 spells CASSAVGGGTDTQYF. DNA for the CDR3: TGTGCCAGCAGCGCAGTGGGGGGGGGCACAGATACGCAGTATTTT.